Described below is a single TCR beta chain sequence and its context. Its cognate antigen has yet to be identified. Nothing much larger sits one base from this clone, and base qualities are not available. The sequencer listed for this sample is Illumina HiSeq 2500. Quantitative 5'-RACE with molecular barcodes was used to prepare TCR beta libraries. As for how the authors treated the data: To identify disease-linked TCR variants, a new computational method was used, one built on a probabilistic model of VDJ rearrangement. The public reads were run again by TCRdb, first through fastp at Q25 and then through MiXCR, and only productive beta chains were kept. Here each entry gathers all rows of one CDR3 protein and keeps the most common genes and DNA. In this record, the V and J calls reflect TCRdb's handling and not the investigators' own analysis. The sample includes 200,000 or so distinct CDR3 sequences, with over 15% observed a single time. The biggest ten clones account for around 4.5% of the sample.

This entry is derived from a study of CD8 T cells in ankylosing spondylitis (dated 2017 in TCRdb). Regarding the complete study: To find TCR variants linked to disease, the study profiled T cell receptor beta repertoires in ankylosing spondylitis patients and healthy donors. The whole study cohort included 85 to 120 healthy donors and 20 to 30 ankylosing spondylitis patients. Peripheral blood was sampled, and synovial fluid was also collected from ankylosing spondylitis patients. What the authors observed across the whole study: The disease-linked clones were reported to be significantly enriched in matched synovial fluid samples from ankylosing spondylitis patients. A TCR beta motif of roughly 8 highly homologous amino acid variants appeared characteristic of blood from ankylosing spondylitis patients. The disease-linked clones showed a CD8+ phenotype and occurred at relatively low frequencies in peripheral blood. Some motif variants were previously reported in synovial fluid and blood of reactive arthritis patients, suggesting common disease-initiation mechanisms.

Including cysteine and phenylalanine, the CDR3 has 12 amino acids. The entry retains the CDR3 DNA only, 36 bases that are in frame from base 1. V is shortened by 5 bases, J by 11 bases, and the region joining them spans 13 bases. The germline V gene encodes CDR1 MNHNY and CDR2 SVGAGI (reference sequence). The rearrangement joined TRBV6-6 to TRBJ2-1; the D segment cannot be called with confidence. Sequenced sample: blood, either unsorted or a sorted T cell fraction (not recorded which). This receptor was taken from a male donor aged 5 to 29 with ankylosing spondylitis or in good health (not recorded which). Donor details come from another sample of the same person, matched by shared clones. This receptor carries the CDR3 CASSPTSGQQFF. The DNA sequence is as follows: TGTGCCAGCAGTCCCACCTCAGGTCAGCAGTTCTTC.